This TCR beta chain derives from a study of T cells in Graves' hyperthyroidism and ophthalmopathy. Amplification targeted TCR beta CDR3 regions from RNA transcripts. Primed by the HTBI set, a first-round RT-PCR was run on the TCR CDR3. Using its own MiXCR run on the multiplex PCR reads, TCRdb lists one record per CDR3 protein. Of tens of thousands of distinct CDR3 sequences listed, 49% were seen once; the top ten hold 30% to 35%. Comments on this clonotype: Antigen specificity is unknown.

Stable hyperthyroidism: no ophthalmopathy progression over 18 months of follow-up. Regarding the study as a whole: Ophthalmopathy, which appeared later, was predicted by the model a median approximately six months before onset. Blood also showed most of the thyroid clonotypes that were expanded above 0.001.

The clonotype was recovered from a woman aged 50 to 60 with Graves' hyperthyroidism. Sequencing used peripheral blood or thyroid tissue (not recorded which).

The CDR3 nucleotides are TGCGCCAGCAGCCAGAACCAGGGCTACGAGCAGTACTTC. Its translation: CASSQNQGYEQYF. This chain joins TRBV5-1 and TRBJ2-7; weak D call: TRBD1 (5 bases). The germline V gene has CDR1 SGHRS and CDR2 YFSETQ. V dropped 4 bases and J dropped 3 bases, with 11 bases sitting between them. The CDR3 is 13 residues long.